Below are 27 T cell receptor beta chains sequenced from a single sample in a study of cytomegalovirus exposure and HLA in healthy donors. Vbeta (60) and Jbeta (13) primers were used in the PCR. Data came from immunoSEQ multiplex PCR; TCRdb stores just in-frame clones and leaves some out. The profile shows over 50,000 clones, about 80% of them singletons. Input material: PBMCs. These receptors were taken from a man between 45 and 60 years old in good health and CMV-seropositive.

This rearrangement joins TRBV29-1 to TRBJ1-1; TRBD1 agrees at 8 bases. From germline, CDR1 is SQVTM and CDR2 ANQGSEA. J gave up 1 base and V 6 bases, and 4 bases lay outside the gene matches. The CDR3 loop spans 13 amino acids. In DNA, the CDR3 is TGCAGCGTAGAGGGACAGGCGAACACTGAAGCTTTCTTT. This encodes CSVEGQANTEAFF. Full variable domain (remainder filled in from reference TRBV29-1 and TRBJ1-1): SAVISQKPSRDICQRGTSLTIQCQVDSQVTMMFWYRQQPGQSLTLIATANQGSEATYESGFVIDKFPISRPNLTFSTLTVSNMSPEDSSIYLCSVEGQANTEAFFGQGTRLTVV.

The V gene is TRBV2, the J gene TRBJ2-3, with 7 bases lining up with TRBD2. The V segment lost 7 bases and the J segment 3 bases; nucleotides outside the gene matches: 10. CDR1 and CDR2 from the germline V gene are SNHLY and FYNNEI. This CDR3 has 15 residues. The CDR3 DNA reads as TGTGCCAGCAACCGTAGGAGCGGGACTACAGATACGCAGTATTTT. It is translated as CASNRRSGTTDTQYF.

In this sample, this clone turned up a few times. The chain has TRBV4-2 and TRBJ1-1; 8 bases are shared with TRBD1. Germline trimming cut 5 bases from V and 3 bases from J; bases unmatched to any gene: 2. Looked up from germline, CDR1 is LGHNA and CDR2 is YNFKEQ. The CDR3 consists of 13 residues. CDR3 sequence reads: CASSTDRDTEAFF. CDR3 in DNA: TGTGCCAGCAGCACGGACAGGGACACTGAAGCTTTCTTT.

The gene calls are TRBV7-3 and TRBJ2-1; TRBD2 matches at 10 bases. Germline CDR1 is SGHTA and CDR2 is FQGTGA. This CDR3 contains 15 residues. Trimming took 4 bases from V and 4 from J; bases not matched to a gene: 4. The CDR3 protein is CASSSLAGVYNEQFF. CDR3 sequence (DNA): TGTGCCAGCAGCTCTCTAGCGGGGGTTTACAATGAGCAGTTCTTC.

Note on this clone: One end of the junction is discordant with germline, which a read error may explain. This chain uses TRBV9 with TRBJ1-6; D not certain. From germline, CDR1 is SGDLS and CDR2 YYNGEE. The CDR3 is 15 residues long. In nucleotides, the CDR3 is TGTGCCAGCAGCGTAGGCGGCGAGACTAATTCCCCCCTCCACTTT. As protein: CASSVGGETNSPLHF.

About this clone: Sequence at one end of the junction differs from germline and may be a read error. The chain recombines TRBV19 with TRBJ1-5; 10 bases match TRBD1. This CDR3 is built from 15 residues. Germline V gene data show CDR1 as LNHDA and CDR2 as SQIVND (reference sequence). The CDR3 region is CAGSETGGIFQPQHF. In nucleotides, the CDR3 is TGTGCCGGTAGTGAGACAGGGGGCATCTTTCAGCCCCAGCATTTT.

CDR3 DNA sequence: TGTGCCAGCAGTCTGGGACTAGCGGCTATTACAGATACGCAGTATTTT. This codes for CASSLGLAAITDTQYF. The genes are TRBV27 and TRBJ2-3; 11 positions match TRBD2. V dropped 5 bases and J dropped 3; count of bases not matched to a gene: 7. Germline values: CDR1 MNHEY, CDR2 SMNVEV (reference sequence). This CDR3 comprises 16 residues.

This chain joins TRBV27 and TRBJ1-5, with D hard to call. Germline loops: CDR1 MNHEY, CDR2 SMNVEV (reference sequence). CDR3 size: 16 residues. V lost 2 bases, J lost 4 bases, and 15 bases lay in between. CDR3 nucleotide sequence: TGTGCCAGCAGTTTAAAAAGCGAATTCGGGAATCAGCCCCAGCATTTT. This translates into CASSLKSEFGNQPQHF.

The chain joins TRBV18 to TRBJ2-7; 10 positions agree with TRBD1. Trimming at V came to 6 bases and at J to 7 bases, leaving 9 bases not matched to a gene. Germline assignment: CDR1 KGHSH and CDR2 LQKENI. The CDR3 is 14 amino acids. CDR3 sequence reads: CASSPGTGEGEQYF. The CDR3 region has the DNA TGTGCCAGCTCCCCCGGGACAGGGGAGGGGGAGCAGTACTTC.

The V call is TRBV6-5, the J call TRBJ1-4, with D possibly being TRBD1 (5 bases). There are 15 residues in the CDR3. Germline lookup yields CDR1 MNHEY and CDR2 SVGAGI. V was pared by 6 bases and J by 10 bases, with 21 bases between. The CDR3 DNA reads TGTGCCAGCAGCAAAACGGGAGGTATGGGGGGAAAACTGTTTTTT. Translated: CASSKTGGMGGKLFF.

The CDR3 here is CASRLVEVETQYF. The CDR3 DNA follows: TGTGCCAGCCGTCTAGTGGAGGTAGAGACCCAGTACTTC. This chain links TRBV7-3 with TRBJ2-5; possible D gene TRBD2, 5 bases. The CDR3 is made up of 13 amino acids. Germline CDR1 and CDR2: SGHTA and FQGTGA. V was cut by 8 bases and J by 4 bases, with 14 bases left in between. The full variable domain, completed using reference TRBV7-3 and TRBJ2-5, is GAGVSQTPSNKVTEKGKYVELRCDPISGHTALYWYRQSLGQGPEFLIYFQGTGAADDSGLPNDRFFAVRPEGSVSTLKIQRTERGDSAVYLCASRLVEVETQYFGPGTRLLVL.

The rearrangement joins TRBV7-9 to TRBJ2-7; TRBD1 matches at 7 bases. This CDR3 contains 14 residues. The V gene end was trimmed by 5 bases and the J gene end by 0 bases; junction bases not matched to a gene: 4. Germline CDR1 and CDR2: SEHNR and FQNEAQ (reference sequence). The CDR3 reads CASSPTGISYEQYF. Written as DNA, the CDR3 is TGTGCCAGCAGCCCGACAGGGATCTCCTACGAGCAGTACTTC.

The chain recombines TRBV7-3 with TRBJ2-7; 7 bases match TRBD1. Germline-derived CDR1 and CDR2 are SGHTA and FQGTGA. The length of the CDR3 is 15 residues. The ends lost 2 bases at V and 3 bases at J; junction bases unmatched: 7. CDR3 region: CASSLGTGAFYEQYF. CDR3 in DNA: TGTGCCAGCAGCTTAGGTACAGGGGCTTTCTACGAGCAGTACTTC. Supplemented by reference TRBV7-3 and TRBJ2-7, the full variable domain reads GAGVSQTPSNKVTEKGKYVELRCDPISGHTALYWYRQSLGQGPEFLIYFQGTGAADDSGLPNDRFFAVRPEGSVSTLKIQRTERGDSAVYLCASSLGTGAFYEQYFGPGTRLTVT.

The chain employs TRBV5-8 and TRBJ2-3; 13 positions agree with TRBD2. J gave up 6 bases and V 4 bases, and 11 bases lay outside the gene matches. The CDR3 contains 17 residues. Germline values: CDR1 SGHTS, CDR2 YDEGEE. The CDR3 sequence: CASSTGLAGEGRDTQYF. The CDR3 bases are TGTGCCAGCAGCACCGGACTAGCGGGAGAGGGGCGCGATACGCAGTATTTT.

The chain couples TRBV6-5 to TRBJ2-2, with D unclear. Germline loops: CDR1 MNHEY, CDR2 SVGAGI. V lost 10 bases, J lost 7 bases, and 10 bases lay in between. The CDR3 covers 11 residues. For the CDR3, the DNA is TGTGCCACAACAAGGAGCGGGGAGCTGTTTTTT. Its protein is CATTRSGELFF.

The chain has TRBV27 and TRBJ1-6; 7 nucleotides agree with TRBD1. The germline V gene encodes CDR1 MNHEY and CDR2 SMNVEV (reference sequence). The CDR3 has 12 residues. The V gene end was trimmed by 5 bases and the J gene end by 13 bases; junction bases not matched to a gene: 5. The CDR3 is CASSEWGQPLHF. The CDR3 nucleotides are TGTGCCAGCAGTGAATGGGGACAGCCCCTCCACTTT.

The rearrangement joins TRBV15 to TRBJ2-7; tentatively, D is TRBD2 (5 bases). This CDR3 spans 13 amino acids. CDR1 is LNHNV and CDR2 is YYDKDF in the germline V gene (reference sequence). V was shortened by 2 bases and J by 4 bases, with 9 bases between the two germline ends. CDR3 DNA: TGTGCCACCAGCAGACGCCGGGGTTACGAGCAGTACTTC. This encodes CATSRRRGYEQYF.

The rearrangement uses TRBV9 and TRBJ2-2; no clear D. This CDR3 has 16 amino acids. The germline V gene has CDR1 SGDLS and CDR2 YYNGEE. The V gene lost 0 bases and the J gene lost 7 bases, with 16 bases spanning the gap. The CDR3 is CASSVEAALRSGELFF. The CDR3 DNA sequence: TGTGCCAGCAGCGTAGAGGCGGCGTTGAGGAGCGGGGAGCTGTTTTTT.

The genes are TRBV7-9 and TRBJ2-5; the D gene is possibly TRBD1 (5 bases). The ends were cut back, 6 bases at V and 5 bases at J, with 16 bases in the middle. The length of the CDR3 is 14 residues. Looked up from germline, CDR1 is SEHNR and CDR2 is FQNEAQ (reference sequence). The DNA of the CDR3 is TGTGCCAGCAGTAGGGGTGGGTCCCCGGAGACCCAGTACTTC. Its protein product is CASSRGGSPETQYF.

A note on this clone: At one end, the junction sequence differs from germline, possibly due to a read error. The chain has TRBV19 and TRBJ2-4, with D tentatively TRBD1 (6 bases). The CDR3 runs 17 residues. Germline CDR1 LNHDA, CDR2 SQIVND (reference sequence). The DNA of the CDR3 is TGTGACAGTAGTATTTTGGACAGCGGACTAGCCAAAAACATTCAGTACTTC. Residues: CDSSILDSGLAKNIQYF.

The chain uses TRBV15 and TRBJ2-3; D perhaps matches TRBD2 (7 bases). V lost 7 bases, J lost 6 bases, and 23 bases lay in between. The CDR3 runs to 16 residues. Germline V gives CDR1 LNHNV, CDR2 YYDKDF (reference sequence). The CDR3 sequence: CATNLGGGPGSDTQYF. The CDR3 coding sequence is TGTGCCACCAACTTAGGCGGGGGCCCAGGGTCCGATACGCAGTATTTT.

CDR3 in DNA: TGCGCCAGCAGCCAAGAGGGGCAGGCTGATTCACCCCTCCACTTT. This translates into CASSQEGQADSPLHF. The V and J genes are TRBV4-3 and TRBJ1-6; D is possibly TRBD1 (5 bases). The V gene's germline CDR1 is LGHNA and CDR2 YSLEER. There are 15 residues in the CDR3. V lost 0 bases and J 8 bases, leaving 11 bases between the germline ends.

This clone occurred a few times. V gene TRBV5-3 combines with J gene TRBJ2-1; D is ambiguous. TRBV5-3 is an ORF, with its function uncertain. The CDR3 totals 17 residues. The V end lost 4 bases, the J end lost 3 bases, and 20 bases lay between the germline ends. The CDR3 loop reads CARSQDMIVLIYNEQFF. The CDR3 DNA reads TGTGCCAGAAGCCAAGATATGATCGTACTCATCTACAATGAGCAGTTCTTC.

This chain links TRBV2 with TRBJ1-1, with D unclear. Germline V gene data show CDR1 as SNHLY and CDR2 as FYNNEI. The CDR3 loop spans 17 amino acids. V lost 1 base, J lost 0 bases, and 15 bases lay in between. This CDR3 reads CASSEEGGIGLNTEAFF. The CDR3 nucleotides are TGTGCCAGCAGTGAAGAAGGTGGTATTGGGCTGAACACTGAAGCTTTCTTT.

This clone appeared a single time. This sequence joins TRBV7-8 and TRBJ2-2; 9 positions match TRBD1. J lost 4 bases, V lost 5 bases, and 5 bases had no gene match. Germline CDR1 is SGHVS and CDR2 is FQNEAQ. This CDR3 is 15 amino acids long. The CDR3 reads CASSRDRVGTGELFF. The CDR3 nucleotides read TGTGCCAGCAGCCGGGACAGGGTGGGCACCGGGGAGCTGTTTTTT.

V is TRBV7-3 and J is TRBJ2-7; 8 bases match TRBD2. Germline CDR1 SGHTA, CDR2 FQGTGA. V lost 5 bases and J lost 6; bases outside the gene matches: 12. The CDR3 is 15 amino acids. CDR3 residues: CASSLGLASGGEQYF. The CDR3 DNA follows: TGTGCCAGCAGCCTCGGACTAGCCTCTGGGGGCGAGCAGTACTTC.

The chain uses TRBV7-3 and TRBJ2-5; no definite D call. Germline V lookup: CDR1 SGHTA, CDR2 FQGTGA. V was cut by 1 base and J by 5 bases, with 11 bases left in between. The CDR3 spans 14 residues. CDR3 sequence: CASSLNSYAETQYF. In DNA, the CDR3 is TGTGCCAGCAGCTTAAACTCATACGCCGAGACCCAGTACTTC. Combining the CDR3 with reference TRBV7-3 and TRBJ2-5 gives the whole variable domain GAGVSQTPSNKVTEKGKYVELRCDPISGHTALYWYRQSLGQGPEFLIYFQGTGAADDSGLPNDRFFAVRPEGSVSTLKIQRTERGDSAVYLCASSLNSYAETQYFGPGTRLLVL.